The 21 T cell receptor beta chains below come from one sample, sequenced in a study of blood T cell repertoires in COVID-19. The table came from immunoSEQ multiplex PCR; TCRdb's copy has only in-frame clones and leaves some out. The repertoire holds hundreds of thousands of clones, with around 86% as singletons. The specimen sequenced was peripheral blood. These TCRs come from a woman between 25 and 40 years old who had recovered from COVID-19.

This clone was observed a few times. This chain uses TRBV7-9 with TRBJ2-7; TRBD1 aligns across 9 bases. Germline V gives CDR1 SEHNR, CDR2 FQNEAQ (reference sequence). The V gene end was trimmed by 5 bases and the J gene end by 2 bases; junction bases not matched to a gene: 7. The CDR3 consists of 15 residues. The CDR3 sequence is CASSEGQGPTYEQYF. The CDR3 DNA follows: TGTGCCAGCAGCGAAGGACAGGGGCCTACCTACGAGCAGTACTTC.

The chain combines TRBV9 with TRBJ1-1, with D hard to call. This CDR3 has 14 residues. Germline V gene lookup returns CDR1 SGDLS and CDR2 YYNGEE. V dropped 0 bases and J dropped 4 bases, with 10 bases sitting between them. The CDR3 nucleotides are TGTGCCAGCAGCGTAGGTGGGAGAGGCACTGAAGCTTTCTTT. This encodes CASSVGGRGTEAFF.

The chain combines TRBV15 with TRBJ2-7, with a tentative D call TRBD1 (6 bases). CDR3 length: 14 amino acids. Germline CDR1 reads LNHNV; CDR2 reads YYDKDF (reference sequence). Trimming took off 1 base at V and 6 bases at J, with 13 bases between the two ends. For the CDR3, the DNA is TGTGCCACCAGCAGAGCCTACAGGGTTGTCGAGCAGTACTTC. Protein sequence: CATSRAYRVVEQYF.

This chain uses TRBV2 with TRBJ1-2; D uncertain. Trimming left V 3 bases short and J 6 bases short, with 14 bases between. This CDR3 is 14 amino acids long. The germline gives CDR1 SNHLY, CDR2 FYNNEI. This CDR3 reads CASSEVPGRNGYTF. The CDR3 DNA is TGTGCCAGCAGTGAGGTCCCGGGGAGGAATGGCTACACCTTC.

The chain employs TRBV4-1 and TRBJ2-3; D is ambiguous. Germline V gene sequence: CDR1 MGHRA, CDR2 YSYEKL. The CDR3 sequence is 13 residues long. The V gene lost 5 bases and the J gene lost 3 bases, with 9 bases spanning the gap. CDR3 bases: TGCGCCAGCAGCGTAGCAGCGACAGATACGCAGTATTTT. Translation: CASSVAATDTQYF.

The chain carries TRBV18 and TRBJ1-2; perhaps TRBD1 as D (6 bases). V was shortened by 6 bases and J by 8 bases, with 25 bases between the two germline ends. The CDR3 is made up of 16 amino acids. Germline CDR1 is KGHSH and CDR2 is LQKENI. Here the CDR3 DNA reads TGTGCCAGCTCTACAGAATTGGGGGGGCGAGTAGGAGGCTACACCTTC. Amino acids: CASSTELGGRVGGYTF.

This chain connects TRBV11-2 to TRBJ2-5; 9 bases fit TRBD1. The trim removed 4 bases at V and 5 bases at J, leaving 5 bases unmatched. This CDR3 spans 14 amino acids. Germline assignment: CDR1 SGHAT and CDR2 FQNNGV. The CDR3 nucleotides read TGTGCCAGCAGCTCCACAGGGGGCTGGGAGACCCAGTACTTC. Translating gives CASSSTGGWETQYF.

The chain uses TRBV11-1 and TRBJ1-1, with D unresolved. Germline lookup yields CDR1 SGHAT and CDR2 FQDESV (reference sequence). This CDR3 has 13 amino acids. Trimming shortened V by 5 bases and J by 6 bases, and 13 bases separated the two germline ends. The CDR3 sequence: CASSPNMDSEAFF. The CDR3 bases are TGTGCCAGCAGCCCAAACATGGACTCTGAAGCTTTCTTT.

This sequence joins TRBV25-1 and TRBJ1-3; D uncertain. The ends were cut back, 4 bases at V and 0 bases at J, with 10 bases in the middle. The CDR3 totals 15 residues. Germline values: CDR1 MGHDK, CDR2 SYGVNS. In nucleotides, the CDR3 is TGTGCCAGCAGTGTGGGCAGAAACTCTGGAAACACCATATATTTT. Translated: CASSVGRNSGNTIYF.

This clone was seen a single time. This chain uses TRBV7-3 with TRBJ2-7; D is perhaps TRBD1 (6 bases). The germline gives CDR1 SGHTA, CDR2 FQGTGA. The CDR3 runs to 14 residues. The V gene lost 3 bases and the J gene lost 2 bases, with 11 bases spanning the gap. CDR3 sequence reads: CASSLTTGTYEQYF. The DNA of the CDR3 is TGTGCCAGCAGCTTGACCACAGGGACCTACGAGCAGTACTTC. The variable domain in full, with the rest retrieved from reference TRBV7-3 and TRBJ2-7, is GAGVSQTPSNKVTEKGKYVELRCDPISGHTALYWYRQSLGQGPEFLIYFQGTGAADDSGLPNDRFFAVRPEGSVSTLKIQRTERGDSAVYLCASSLTTGTYEQYFGPGTRLTVT.

V usage is TRBV28 and J usage is TRBJ1-6; the D is unclear. The germline V gene encodes CDR1 MDHEN and CDR2 SYDVKM. This CDR3 region has 13 residues. The CDR3 nucleotides read TGTGCTCTCCGGGCGCGGGTAAATTCACCCCTCCACTTT. This codes for CALRARVNSPLHF.

The CDR3 nucleotides are TGTGCCATCAGCGCACCTGGGACTAGCGGTACCTACGAGCAGTACTTC. Translation: CAISAPGTSGTYEQYF. The V call is TRBV10-3, the J call TRBJ2-7; 11 bases agree with TRBD2. CDR3 size: 16 residues. V lost 6 bases, J lost 2 bases, and 9 bases stayed unmatched. Germline CDR1 and CDR2: ENHRY and SYGVKD.

V and J are TRBV5-1 and TRBJ1-1; D gene unclear. V was cut by 6 bases and J by 1 base, with 13 bases left in between. Germline V gene sequence: CDR1 SGHRS, CDR2 YFSETQ. This CDR3 region has 14 residues. As DNA, the CDR3 is TGCGCCAGCACCACGGGAGCGGGGAACACTGAAGCTTTCTTT. It codes for CASTTGAGNTEAFF.

This chain joins TRBV12-3 or TRBV12-4 and TRBJ1-2; D ambiguous. V lost 6 bases to trimming and J lost 0 bases, with 8 bases between them. CDR3 length: 13 residues. The CDR3 is CASSSSPNYGYTF. The CDR3 coding sequence is TGTGCCAGCAGCAGTTCCCCTAACTATGGCTACACCTTC.

This clone was recorded a few times. This rearrangement joins TRBV6-5 to TRBJ2-1, with D perhaps matching TRBD1 (5 bases). The CDR3 spans 15 residues. Germline CDR1 and CDR2: MNHEY and SVGAGI. V lost 3 bases and J lost 7, with 16 bases in between. The DNA of the CDR3 is TGTGCCAGCAGTTATCGACCGGACATCGGGAATGAGCAGTTCTTC. Protein sequence: CASSYRPDIGNEQFF.

This chain uses TRBV27 with TRBJ2-7; 8 bases fit TRBD1. Unmatched junction bases numbered 2, after V lost 2 bases and J lost 5 bases. Per germline, CDR1 MNHEY and CDR2 SMNVEV (reference sequence). The CDR3 has 13 residues. Here the CDR3 reads CASSLGTGHEQYF. The CDR3 DNA reads as TGTGCCAGCAGTTTAGGGACAGGCCACGAGCAGTACTTC.

The CDR3 DNA is TGTGCCAGCAGCCCGAACAGGGGTATGAACACTGAAGCTTTCTTT. The encoded protein is CASSPNRGMNTEAFF. The chain links TRBV3-1 (or the pseudogene TRBV3-2) to TRBJ1-1; 7 bases are shared with TRBD1. CDR1 is LGHDT, CDR2 YNNKEL, per germline (reference sequence). This CDR3 spans 15 amino acids. Trimming removed 4 bases from V and 0 bases from J; junction bases left unmatched: 5.

CDR3 protein: CASSNRRTGYGYTF. The CDR3 nucleotides read TGTGCCAGCAGCAACCGCAGGACAGGGTATGGCTACACCTTC. This chain connects TRBV28 to TRBJ1-2, with 8 nucleotides matching TRBD1. The germline gives CDR1 MDHEN, CDR2 SYDVKM. The CDR3 sequence is 14 residues long. J lost 5 bases, V lost 6 bases, and 8 bases had no gene match.

Details on this clone: The sample holds other DNA sequences that translate to the same CDR3. This chain uses TRBV28 with TRBJ2-1; D may be TRBD2 (5 bases). Looked up from germline, CDR1 is MDHEN and CDR2 is SYDVKM. The CDR3 length is 13 residues. Trimming took 9 bases from V and 0 from J, leaving 9 bases between them. This CDR3 is CASHRGSYNEQFF. Here the CDR3 DNA reads TGTGCCAGTCATCGGGGCTCCTACAATGAGCAGTTCTTC.

The chain is built from TRBV19 and TRBJ2-5; D gene unclear. Looked up from germline, CDR1 is LNHDA and CDR2 is SQIVND (reference sequence). V lost 5 bases to trimming and J lost 0 bases, with 10 bases between them. This CDR3 has 14 residues. In DNA form, the CDR3 reads TGTGCCAGTAGTTCTCGGTTGTACCAAGAGACCCAGTACTTC. Protein: CASSSRLYQETQYF.

The sample holds one count of this clone. The V and J genes are TRBV9 and TRBJ2-7; 9 nucleotides line up with TRBD1. From germline, CDR1 is SGDLS and CDR2 YYNGEE. The CDR3 spans 14 residues. Trimming cost V 4 bases and J 1 base; bases outside gene matches: 3. The CDR3 protein is CASSMGQGSYEQYF. CDR3 DNA: TGTGCCAGCAGCATGGGACAGGGATCCTACGAGCAGTACTTC.